This record looks at one T cell receptor beta chain sequence and its context. The record originates from a study of shared clonotypes between healthy human individuals. Trimming removed 1 base from V and 7 bases from J, with 23 bases in between. The CDR3 spans 18 residues. Per the germline V gene, CDR1 is LGHNA and CDR2 is YNFKEQ. Libraries were prepared by immunoSEQ multiplex PCR; TCRdb keeps only in-frame clonotypes and omits some of them. The sample carries 2 million to 2.5 million clones, approximately 95% recorded once. This sequence originates from a man between 18 and 29 years old in good health. Some clones in this sample may be carry-over from other donors' samples. The material sequenced was naive CD4+ T cells from PBMCs. Subset meaning: CD45RA+ positively selected. V and J are TRBV4-2 and TRBJ2-1; D uncertain. The CDR3 DNA follows: TGTGCCAGCAGCCAAGGTGTTAGTCTCCCTAGGGTGGCGAATGAGCAGTTCTTC. Translating gives CASSQGVSLPRVANEQFF.